This TCR beta chain was obtained from a study of response to subunit inactivated influenza vaccine. From germline, CDR1 is SGDLS and CDR2 YYNGEE. There are 18 residues in the CDR3. V lost 3 bases and J lost 1; bases outside the gene matches: 14. TCRdb ran MiXCR on the RT-PCR reads and lists one entry per CDR3 protein. The sample lists about 540,000 distinct CDR3 sequences, roughly 25% occurring once. The data also belong to a second study, concerning T cells expressing NK-cell markers. That investigation notes: cDNA encoding TCR beta was synthesized via 5'RACE template switching incorporating UMIs. Eight donors were sequenced, seven testing HCMV-seropositive and one testing seronegative. Sorting was limited to alpha-beta TCR-expressing T cells with an anti-gamma-delta TCR antibody in several experiments. Of the CD8+ T cells in about 6 donors, roughly 1.0-7.5% belonged to dominant NKG2C+ clonotypes. Unclear, still, was the HCMV specificity of the expanded NKG2C+ T cell clones.

J is TRBJ2-3 and V is TRBV9; 7 bases match TRBD2. The specimen was CD4+ T cells sorted from PBMCs, collected 12 days after vaccination. This TCR came from a man in his forties or fifties who received an inactivated influenza vaccine. Here the CDR3 reads CASSAQILADEGTDTQYF. In DNA form, the CDR3 reads TGTGCCAGCAGCGCCCAGATCCTAGCGGACGAGGGCACAGATACGCAGTATTTT.